This T cell receptor beta chain was captured in a study of shared clonotypes between healthy human individuals. Study-wide results and caveats: Estimated clonotype richness was generally higher in naive than memory subsets. Represented diversity (both genetic and exposure-history) was limited by the small number of donors.

The V gene end was trimmed by 5 bases and the J gene end by 3 bases; junction bases not matched to a gene: 10. The CDR3 is 16 amino acids. Germline CDR1 is SSHAT and CDR2 is FNYEAQ (reference sequence). Comments on this clone: The target antigen is unknown.

Researchers ran the assay at a deep level. TCRdb's table, derived via immunoSEQ multiplex PCR, lists solely in-frame clones and lacks some. The sample has over 2 million clones; roughly 92% are singletons. The TCR was taken from a man younger than 35 in good health. Some clones in this sample may be carry-over from other donors' samples. The chain couples TRBV7-7 to TRBJ1-1; 9 bases line up with TRBD1. Material: naive CD4+ T cells from PBMCs. This sample's subset: CD45RA+ positively selected. CDR3 nucleotides: TGTGCCAGCAGCCCGTACCCGGGACAGGGTGACACTGAAGCTTTCTTT. It yields the protein CASSPYPGQGDTEAFF. Combining the CDR3 with reference TRBV7-7 and TRBJ1-1 gives the whole variable domain GAGVSQSPRYKVTKRGQDVTLRCDPISSHATLYWYQQALGQGPEFLTYFNYEAQPDKSGLPSDRFSAERPEGSISTLTIQRTEQRDSAMYRCASSPYPGQGDTEAFFGQGTRLTVV.